Given below is one T cell receptor beta chain in context. Investigators amplified TCR beta CDR3 regions from RNA transcripts. HTBI primers were used in a first-round RT-PCR, which preceded a second-round multiplex PCR. TCRdb passed the multiplex PCR reads through MiXCR, listing each CDR3 protein once. The profile shows 740,000 or so distinct CDR3 sequences, roughly two fifths of them singletons. V lost 2 bases, J lost 3 bases, and 4 bases stayed unmatched. Per germline, CDR1 MNHEY and CDR2 SMNVEV (reference sequence). This CDR3 spans 14 amino acids. This entry belongs to a study of Graves' ophthalmopathy and Graves' hyperthyroidism.

The sequence was obtained from an adult man with Graves' ophthalmopathy. The V and J genes are TRBV27 and TRBJ2-7; 7 bases are a match to TRBD2. The sequenced material came from peripheral blood. The DNA for the CDR3 is TGTGCCAGCAGTTTAAGGGGACTAATCTACGAGCAGTACTTC. It specifies CASSLRGLIYEQYF.